These 19 T cell receptor beta chains came from one sample sequenced in a study of blood T cell repertoires in COVID-19. TCRdb's copy holds only in-frame clones and misses some; the assay was immunoSEQ multiplex PCR. Here the sample spans about 250,000 clones, about four fifths being singletons. Sequenced input: peripheral blood. The receptors were sampled from a man at least 80 years old with acute or convalescent COVID-19.

The chain joins TRBV3-1 (or the pseudogene TRBV3-2) to TRBJ2-2; 7 nucleotides align to TRBD1. Germline values: CDR1 LGHDT, CDR2 YNNKEL (reference sequence). The CDR3 runs to 15 residues. V dropped 1 base and J dropped 1; count of bases not matched to a gene: 0. In DNA, the CDR3 is TGTGCCAGCAGCCAAGGGACAGGGAACACCGGGGAGCTGTTTTTT. It codes for CASSQGTGNTGELFF.

This clone was observed many times. This chain connects TRBV5-1 to TRBJ2-7; TRBD2 matches at 9 bases. The CDR3 has 13 amino acids. Germline CDR1 reads SGHRS; CDR2 reads YFSETQ. The ends lost 6 bases at V and 4 bases at J; junction bases unmatched: 5. The CDR3 DNA sequence: TGCGCCAGCACGGCTAGCGGGAAATACGAGCAGTACTTC. Its translation is CASTASGKYEQYF.

The V call is TRBV11-3, the J call TRBJ2-2, with TRBD2 identical over 14 bases. Germline trimming cut 7 bases from V and 8 bases from J; bases unmatched to any gene: 9. CDR3 size: 16 residues. The germline gives CDR1 SGHNT, CDR2 YENEEA. The CDR3 here is CASTPGTSGRVGELFF. Written as DNA, the CDR3 is TGTGCCAGCACCCCCGGGACTAGCGGGAGAGTTGGGGAGCTGTTTTTT.

The V call is TRBV6-5, the J call TRBJ2-4; TRBD2 agrees at 10 bases. V shed 5 bases, J shed 7 bases, and the junction held 8 bases outside the gene matches. CDR1 MNHEY and CDR2 SVGAGI come from the germline V gene. The CDR3 contains 15 residues. This CDR3 is CASSPLAGAFNIQYF. The CDR3 DNA is TGTGCCAGCAGTCCCCTAGCGGGGGCCTTTAACATTCAGTACTTC.

The chain is built from TRBV7-9 and TRBJ2-1, with 7 positions matching TRBD1. The V and J ends lost 3 bases and 8 bases, in that order; junction bases with no gene match: 13. CDR3 length: 16 amino acids. Germline-derived CDR1 and CDR2 are SEHNR and FQNEAQ (reference sequence). DNA for the CDR3: TGTGCCAGCAGCTTTAGACAGGGCTCTCCCTTAGATGAGCAGTTCTTC. Amino acids: CASSFRQGSPLDEQFF.

This rearrangement joins TRBV7-3 to TRBJ2-5, with 8 bases fitting TRBD2. This CDR3 spans 14 amino acids. Trimming cost V 5 bases and J 5 bases; bases outside gene matches: 7. Germline CDR1 and CDR2: SGHTA and FQGTGA. The CDR3 loop is CASSRTSLGETQYF. CDR3 in DNA: TGTGCCAGCAGCCGGACTAGCCTAGGGGAGACCCAGTACTTC. The full variable domain, with the rest looked up from reference TRBV7-3 and TRBJ2-5, is GAGVSQTPSNKVTEKGKYVELRCDPISGHTALYWYRQSLGQGPEFLIYFQGTGAADDSGLPNDRFFAVRPEGSVSTLKIQRTERGDSAVYLCASSRTSLGETQYFGPGTRLLVL.

J is TRBJ2-4 and V is TRBV5-1; 8 bases fit TRBD1. Losses at the gene ends were 3 bases for V and 6 bases for J; bases not matched to a gene: 5. Germline lookup yields CDR1 SGHRS and CDR2 YFSETQ. The CDR3 consists of 14 residues. The CDR3 sequence: CASSSQGERNIQYF. The CDR3 nucleotides read TGCGCCAGCAGCTCACAGGGGGAAAGAAACATTCAGTACTTC.

This chain uses TRBV3-1 (or the pseudogene TRBV3-2) with TRBJ1-2; D possibly corresponds to TRBD1 (5 bases). Trimming removed 1 base at V and 7 bases at J, with 25 bases between. CDR1 and CDR2 from the germline V gene are LGHDT and YNNKEL (reference sequence). The CDR3 length is 18 residues. The CDR3, as DNA: TGTGCCAGCAGCCAAGTCGGCGCTGGGGTCACAGGAGTGGTTGGCTACACCTTC. Its translation: CASSQVGAGVTGVVGYTF.

The chain joins TRBV4-1 to TRBJ1-2; possible D gene TRBD1, 6 bases. Germline CDR1 is MGHRA and CDR2 is YSYEKL. The CDR3 is made up of 12 amino acids. V dropped 3 bases and J dropped 8 bases, with 10 bases sitting between them. The CDR3 is CASSHQGQGYTF. In DNA, the CDR3 is TGCGCCAGCAGCCACCAGGGGCAAGGCTACACCTTC.

The chain couples TRBV20-1 to TRBJ1-5; TRBD1 matches at 7 bases. The CDR3 has 13 residues. The ends lost 3 bases at V and 4 bases at J; junction bases unmatched: 3. From germline, CDR1 is DFQATT and CDR2 SNEGSKA (reference sequence). CDR3 DNA sequence: TGCAGTGCTAGTCCAGGGGGGAATCAGCCCCAGCATTTT. Translating gives CSASPGGNQPQHF.

The rearrangement links TRBV27 to TRBJ2-7, with D perhaps TRBD2 (6 bases). The CDR3 extends over 13 amino acids. From germline, CDR1 is MNHEY and CDR2 SMNVEV (reference sequence). V was clipped by 6 bases and J by 2 bases, with 11 bases between them. The CDR3 here is CASRGLSTYEQYF. In nucleotides, the CDR3 is TGTGCCAGCAGGGGACTTTCGACCTACGAGCAGTACTTC.

The genes are TRBV18 and TRBJ1-6; 8 bases are a match to TRBD1. Germline CDR1 is KGHSH and CDR2 is LQKENI. The CDR3 extends over 15 amino acids. V lost 5 bases to trimming and J lost 9 bases; unmatched junction nucleotides: 9. CDR3 nucleotides: TGTGCCAGCTCAGATTCCGGGACAGGACCTTCACCCCTCCACTTT. Protein sequence: CASSDSGTGPSPLHF.

This chain links TRBV27 with TRBJ1-5; D is perhaps TRBD1 (6 bases). V lost 3 bases and J lost 6, with 15 bases in between. The CDR3 loop spans 15 amino acids. The germline V gene has CDR1 MNHEY and CDR2 SMNVEV (reference sequence). This chain's CDR3 is CASSFRRGTSQPQHF. The CDR3, as DNA: TGTGCCAGCAGTTTCCGCAGGGGAACGTCTCAGCCCCAGCATTTT.

In its sample, this clone was seen once. This chain connects TRBV5-1 to TRBJ2-4; D is undetermined. Germline V gene lookup returns CDR1 SGHRS and CDR2 YFSETQ. Between the trimmed V and J ends, which lost 0 bases and 9 bases, there was a span of 10 bases. The CDR3 runs 13 residues. CDR3 nucleotide sequence: TGCGCCAGCAGCTTGGGTTCTGCGAGCATTCAGTACTTC. It specifies CASSLGSASIQYF.

This rearrangement joins TRBV19 to TRBJ1-2; TRBD1 matches 9 bases. Trimming at V came to 8 bases and at J to 3 bases, leaving 7 bases not matched to a gene. Germline assignment: CDR1 LNHDA and CDR2 SQIVND (reference sequence). The CDR3 sequence is 14 residues long. The chain's CDR3 is CASVPGQGDYGYTF. The CDR3 DNA reads as TGTGCCAGTGTACCGGGACAGGGTGACTATGGCTACACCTTC.

This clone was recorded only once. The rearrangement links TRBV18 to TRBJ2-7, with 8 bases that match TRBD2. CDR3 length: 15 residues. Germline V gives CDR1 KGHSH, CDR2 LQKENI. V lost 0 bases and J lost 7; bases outside the gene matches: 8. The CDR3 DNA reads TGTGCCAGCTCACCACCGGCGGGGGGACCGGGGGAGCAGTACTTC. This gives the protein CASSPPAGGPGEQYF.

The chain is built from TRBV28 and TRBJ2-1, with D possibly being TRBD2 (5 bases). V lost 7 bases, J lost 0 bases, and 13 bases lay in between. From germline, CDR1 is MDHEN and CDR2 SYDVKM. The CDR3 covers 15 residues. Here the CDR3 DNA reads TGTGCCAGCACACAGCCTGGGAGCTCCTACAATGAGCAGTTCTTC. This translates into CASTQPGSSYNEQFF.

The rearrangement uses TRBV18 and TRBJ1-5; D unclear. The V end was cut by 2 bases, the J end by 4 bases, with 9 bases between. The germline CDR1 and CDR2 sequences are KGHSH and LQKENI. The length of the CDR3 is 14 residues. The CDR3: CASSPGPQNQPQHF. The CDR3 region has the DNA TGTGCCAGCTCACCAGGGCCTCAGAATCAGCCCCAGCATTTT.

The chain has TRBV4-1 and TRBJ1-4; 8 nucleotides agree with TRBD1. J gave up 4 bases and V 6 bases, and 10 bases lay outside the gene matches. The germline V gene has CDR1 MGHRA and CDR2 YSYEKL. CDR3 length: 16 amino acids. CDR3 coding DNA: TGCGCCAGCAGACACGCCTTAGGACAGGGTAATGAAAAACTGTTTTTT. Translation: CASRHALGQGNEKLFF.